These 24 T cell receptor beta chains share one sample of origin, sequenced in a study of blood T cell repertoires in COVID-19. Libraries were prepared by immunoSEQ multiplex PCR; TCRdb keeps only in-frame clonotypes and omits some of them. The sample contains about 360,000 clones, 85% to 90% of which appear only once. The sample taken for sequencing was peripheral blood. The receptors derive from a human donor in a cohort sampled during active COVID-19.

This clone appeared a single time. This sequence joins TRBV7-9 and TRBJ2-4, with D tentatively TRBD2 (5 bases). The germline V gene has CDR1 SEHNR and CDR2 FQNEAQ (reference sequence). Trimming took off 5 bases at V and 6 bases at J, with 11 bases between the two ends. The CDR3 covers 13 residues. The DNA of the CDR3 is TGTGCCAGCAGCCCCGGACTCTCAAACATTCAGTACTTC. Amino acids: CASSPGLSNIQYF.

This chain links TRBV28 with TRBJ2-1; D ambiguous. Germline assignment: CDR1 MDHEN and CDR2 SYDVKM. V dropped 5 bases and J dropped 5 bases, with 16 bases sitting between them. The CDR3 extends over 15 amino acids. CDR3 protein: CASSVDRPRHNEQFF. CDR3 in DNA: TGTGCCAGCAGTGTCGACCGGCCGAGGCACAATGAGCAGTTCTTC.

This clone was observed a single time. The rearrangement links TRBV6-5 to TRBJ2-7; D perhaps matches TRBD2 (6 bases). V dropped 2 bases and J dropped 4 bases, with 12 bases sitting between them. The CDR3 has 14 amino acids. Germline assignment: CDR1 MNHEY and CDR2 SVGAGI. Here the CDR3 DNA reads TGTGCCAGCAGTTACCAGGTTGGGGGGTACGAGCAGTACTTC. Translation gives CASSYQVGGYEQYF.

The chain couples TRBV7-6 to TRBJ2-1; possibly TRBD1 for D (7 bases). Germline V gene data show CDR1 as SGHVS and CDR2 as FNYEAQ. This CDR3 has 16 amino acids. Trimming shortened V by 4 bases and J by 2 bases, and 15 bases separated the two germline ends. The CDR3 is CASSSQGGGAYNEQFF. The CDR3 coding sequence is TGTGCCAGCAGCTCCCAGGGGGGCGGGGCCTACAATGAGCAGTTCTTC.

V is TRBV28 and J is TRBJ2-1, with TRBD1 as a possible D gene (5 bases). Germline CDR1 MDHEN, CDR2 SYDVKM. This CDR3 is built from 13 residues. The germline V and J ends were trimmed by 6 bases and 8 bases, with 14 bases remaining between them. In DNA, the CDR3 is TGTGCCAGCAGCACCGCAGTGGGGCATGAGCAGTTCTTC. Its translation: CASSTAVGHEQFF.

The V gene is TRBV9, the J gene TRBJ1-2, with D maybe TRBD1 (5 bases). The CDR3 is 13 residues long. In germline, CDR1 is SGDLS, CDR2 YYNGEE. V shed 0 bases and J shed 7 bases, with 10 bases lying between them. The CDR3 loop reads CASSVERGGGYTF. The CDR3 DNA follows: TGTGCCAGCAGCGTAGAAAGGGGAGGTGGCTACACCTTC.

This clone was seen a few times. This chain joins TRBV28 and TRBJ1-1; 7 nucleotides match TRBD1. The germline V gene encodes CDR1 MDHEN and CDR2 SYDVKM. The length of the CDR3 is 16 residues. V lost 7 bases, J lost 2 bases, and 13 bases stayed unmatched. The CDR3 nucleotides read TGTGCCAGCACCCCCGGGCTAGGGGGCGATAACACTGAAGCTTTCTTT. Translation: CASTPGLGGDNTEAFF.

This rearrangement joins TRBV30 to TRBJ2-7; unclear D gene. The CDR3 extends over 14 amino acids. Per germline, CDR1 GTSNPN and CDR2 SVGIG (reference sequence). Trimming pared 5 bases from V and 6 bases from J, leaving 20 bases between. CDR3 residues: CAWSHLTGKLEQYF. As DNA, the CDR3 is TGTGCCTGGTCCCATTTAACCGGTAAACTCGAGCAGTACTTC.

The chain carries TRBV6-5 and TRBJ2-7, with D possibly matching TRBD2 (6 bases). Trimming took off 6 bases at V and 4 bases at J, with 16 bases between the two ends. Germline CDR1 and CDR2: MNHEY and SVGAGI. The length of the CDR3 is 14 residues. The CDR3: CASRIPGTPYEQYF. As DNA, the CDR3 is TGTGCCAGCAGGATTCCCGGGACTCCGTACGAGCAGTACTTC.

The rearrangement joins TRBV5-6 to TRBJ2-2; 16 bases match TRBD2. Germline CDR1 reads SGHDT; CDR2 reads YYEEEE. V shed 4 bases, J shed 5 bases, and the junction held 2 bases outside the gene matches. The CDR3 sequence is 16 residues long. CDR3 protein: CASSRGLAGGTGELFF. The CDR3 DNA reads TGTGCCAGCAGCAGGGGACTAGCGGGAGGGACCGGGGAGCTGTTTTTT. Full variable domain (missing parts from reference TRBV5-6 and TRBJ2-2): DAGVTQSPTHLIKTRGQQVTLRCSPKSGHDTVSWYQQALGQGPQFIFQYYEEEERQRGNFPDRFSGHQFPNYSSELNVNALLLGDSALYLCASSRGLAGGTGELFFGEGSRLTVL.

V is TRBV27 and J is TRBJ2-6, with 8 nucleotides matching TRBD1. Per germline, CDR1 MNHEY and CDR2 SMNVEV (reference sequence). Trimming cost V 3 bases and J 4 bases; bases outside gene matches: 5. The CDR3 sequence is 16 residues long. In DNA, the CDR3 is TGTGCCAGCAGTTTGACAGGGGCGCGCGGGGCCAACGTCCTGACTTTC. Translated: CASSLTGARGANVLTF.

V gene TRBV19 combines with J gene TRBJ2-5; D is uncertain. The CDR3 loop spans 13 amino acids. In germline, CDR1 is LNHDA, CDR2 SQIVND (reference sequence). V was cut by 8 bases and J by 1 base, with 11 bases left in between. In DNA, the CDR3 is TGTGCCAGTCGGGTTCTAGGCCAAGAGACCCAGTACTTC. Amino acids: CASRVLGQETQYF.

V gene TRBV28 combines with J gene TRBJ1-5; 7 bases line up with TRBD1. The germline V gene encodes CDR1 MDHEN and CDR2 SYDVKM. After removal of 6 bases from V and 7 bases from J, the junction contained 9 bases not matched to a gene. The CDR3 is 14 amino acids. CDR3 amino acids: CASSRAGGTQPQHF. The DNA for the CDR3 is TGTGCCAGCAGCCGGGCAGGGGGTACCCAGCCCCAGCATTTT.

The chain recombines TRBV9 with TRBJ1-4; 12 bases fit TRBD1. Germline trimming cut 3 bases from V and 7 bases from J; bases unmatched to any gene: 4. The CDR3 consists of 15 residues. CDR1 and CDR2 from the germline V gene are SGDLS and YYNGEE. As DNA, the CDR3 is TGTGCCAGCAGCGCCGGGACAGGGGGCGGTGAAAAACTGTTTTTT. This sequence encodes CASSAGTGGGEKLFF.

The chain is built from TRBV29-1 and TRBJ2-7; maybe TRBD1 (6 bases). The CDR3 sequence is 12 residues long. Germline loops: CDR1 SQVTM, CDR2 ANQGSEA. The germline V and J ends were trimmed by 6 bases and 1 base, with 10 bases remaining between them. Written as DNA, the CDR3 is TGCAGCGTGATACAGGGTTCCTACGAGCAGTACTTC. Translation: CSVIQGSYEQYF.

The gene calls are TRBV2 and TRBJ1-1; 7 bases agree with TRBD1. Per the germline V gene, CDR1 is SNHLY and CDR2 is FYNNEI. Losses at the gene ends were 3 bases for V and 11 bases for J; bases not matched to a gene: 3. This CDR3 spans 11 amino acids. The CDR3 loop is CASSEAGGAFF. The CDR3 region has the DNA TGTGCCAGCAGTGAGGCAGGGGGGGCTTTCTTT.

Only a few counts were recorded for this clone. The chain has TRBV25-1 and TRBJ2-5; 9 positions agree with TRBD1. The ends lost 6 bases at V and 2 bases at J; junction bases unmatched: 1. The CDR3 sequence is 13 residues long. CDR1 and CDR2 from the germline V gene are MGHDK and SYGVNS. The CDR3 sequence is CASRGQGQETQYF. The CDR3 region has the DNA TGTGCCAGCAGGGGACAGGGTCAAGAGACCCAGTACTTC.

The J gene is TRBJ2-7, the V gene TRBV14, with D hard to call. CDR1 and CDR2 from the germline V gene are SGHDN and FVKESK. Trimming removed 1 base at V and 2 bases at J, with 3 bases between. The CDR3 consists of 12 residues. CDR3 protein: CASSQVAYEQYF. The DNA of the CDR3 is TGTGCCAGCAGCCAAGTAGCCTACGAGCAGTACTTC.

V and J are TRBV7-8 and TRBJ2-5; 13 nucleotides match TRBD2. This CDR3 contains 16 residues. Germline V CDR1 and CDR2: SGHVS, FQNEAQ. V dropped 4 bases and J dropped 2; count of bases not matched to a gene: 4. CDR3 loop: CASSYGLAGVQETQYF. The CDR3 nucleotides are TGTGCCAGCAGCTACGGACTAGCGGGGGTGCAAGAGACCCAGTACTTC.

V gene TRBV6-1 combines with J gene TRBJ1-2, with 7 nucleotides matching TRBD1. V lost 3 bases to trimming and J lost 5 bases; unmatched junction nucleotides: 6. From germline, CDR1 is MNHNS and CDR2 SASEGT. The CDR3 consists of 14 residues. The CDR3 DNA reads TGTGCCAGCAGTGATTACGGCAGGGGGTATGGCTACACCTTC. The encoded protein is CASSDYGRGYGYTF.

The rearrangement uses TRBV4-1 and TRBJ2-6; a possible D gene is TRBD1 (5 bases). V was clipped by 1 base and J by 0 bases, with 16 bases between them. Germline V lookup: CDR1 MGHRA, CDR2 YSYEKL. This CDR3 is built from 19 residues. CDR3 bases: TGCGCCAGCAGCCAAGCTCCTGGACAAGGACGCTCTGGGGCCAACGTCCTGACTTTC. Translated: CASSQAPGQGRSGANVLTF.

Remarks on this clone: This sample also contains other DNA sequences that code for the same CDR3. This rearrangement joins TRBV20-1 to TRBJ2-3; D uncertain. V lost 2 bases and J lost 2, with 2 bases in between. CDR3 size: 11 residues. CDR1 is DFQATT, CDR2 SNEGSKA, per germline (reference sequence). The CDR3 DNA reads as TGCAGTGCTAGACTCACAGATACGCAGTATTTT. Residues: CSARLTDTQYF.

The genes are TRBV7-6 and TRBJ2-3; 7 positions match TRBD2. Trimming took 5 bases from V and 1 from J; bases not matched to a gene: 18. This CDR3 spans 19 amino acids. Germline assignment: CDR1 SGHVS and CDR2 FNYEAQ. The CDR3 DNA follows: TGTGCCAGCAGCCTACGAGCGGGGAGGGCACACACGGGCACAGATACGCAGTATTTT. The encoded protein is CASSLRAGRAHTGTDTQYF. The full variable domain, its missing parts supplied by reference TRBV7-6 and TRBJ2-3, is GAGVSQSPRYKVTKRGQDVALRCDPISGHVSLYWYRQALGQGPEFLTYFNYEAQQDKSGLPNDRFSAERPEGSISTLTIQRTEQRDSAMYRCASSLRAGRAHTGTDTQYFGPGTRLTVL.

This clone was recorded once. This sequence joins TRBV4-1 and TRBJ2-7; a weak D match, TRBD1 (6 bases). Germline lookup yields CDR1 MGHRA and CDR2 YSYEKL. Trimming took 2 bases from V and 0 from J, leaving 11 bases between them. The CDR3 has 15 residues. CDR3 residues: CASSQFGQSSYEQYF. The CDR3 nucleotides are TGCGCCAGCAGCCAATTTGGACAGAGCTCCTACGAGCAGTACTTC.